These 13 T cell receptor beta chains share one sample of origin, sequenced in a study of cytomegalovirus exposure and HLA in healthy donors. With 60 Vbeta and 13 Jbeta primers, the PCR was carried out. Generated by immunoSEQ multiplex PCR, the TCRdb table keeps only in-frame clones and is missing some. The table lists 100,000 to 150,000 clones, less than 85% of them singletons. Material for sequencing was PBMCs. These receptor sequences come from a woman between 40 and 55 years old in good health and CMV-seropositive.

The chain couples TRBV7-2 to TRBJ1-4; the match to TRBD1 covers 8 bases. This CDR3 region has 16 residues. Germline V gives CDR1 SGHTA, CDR2 FQGNSA. With V trimmed by 5 bases and J by 7 bases, 12 bases remained unmatched. The CDR3 is CASSLGSPGGLEKLFF. The DNA of the CDR3 is TGTGCCAGCAGCCTAGGTAGTCCAGGGGGCCTTGAAAAACTGTTTTTT.

CDR3 sequence reads: CASSSPGQGGPLHF. The CDR3 nucleotides read TGCGCCAGCAGCTCACCGGGACAGGGGGGTCCCCTCCACTTT. The J gene is TRBJ1-6, the V gene TRBV5-1; 11 nucleotides line up with TRBD1. This CDR3 is 14 amino acids long. Germline V CDR1 and CDR2: SGHRS, YFSETQ. V gave up 3 bases and J gave up 13 bases; unmatched junction bases: 6.

This chain joins TRBV9 and TRBJ1-3, with 9 nucleotides matching TRBD1. Trimming took 4 bases from V and 2 from J; bases not matched to a gene: 7. CDR1 is SGDLS, CDR2 YYNGEE, per germline. This CDR3 spans 16 amino acids. The CDR3 coding sequence is TGTGCCAGCAGCCCCCAGGGACAGGGTGCTGGAAACACCATATATTTT. As protein: CASSPQGQGAGNTIYF. Full variable domain (rest looked up from reference TRBV9 and TRBJ1-3): DSGVTQTPKHLITATGQRVTLRCSPRSGDLSVYWYQQSLDQGLQFLIQYYNGEERAKGNILERFSAQQFPDLHSELNLSSLELGDSALYFCASSPQGQGAGNTIYFGEGSWLTVV.

This clone occurred a few times. This chain joins TRBV9 and TRBJ2-3, with 10 bases that match TRBD2. The CDR3 is made up of 19 amino acids. Losses at the gene ends were 4 bases for V and 3 bases for J; bases not matched to a gene: 17. Germline V CDR1 and CDR2: SGDLS, YYNGEE. DNA of the CDR3: TGTGCCAGCAGCCTGGGGGGAGTAGCGGGGGGCTCAGGAACAGATACGCAGTATTTT. Amino acid sequence: CASSLGGVAGGSGTDTQYF.

This clone showed up just a few times. The chain is built from TRBV19 and TRBJ1-5, with 8 bases that match TRBD1. The CDR3 is 16 amino acids. V lost 3 bases, J lost 6 bases, and 10 bases stayed unmatched. Per germline, CDR1 LNHDA and CDR2 SQIVND (reference sequence). Here the CDR3 DNA reads TGTGCCAGTAGTATGAGTTACCAGGGGGCCCCTCAGCCCCAGCATTTT. Amino acid sequence: CASSMSYQGAPQPQHF.

CDR3 DNA: TGTGCCAGCTCACCATTAAGGGGCAGCAATGAGCAGTTCTTC. Its translation: CASSPLRGSNEQFF. The J gene is TRBJ2-1, the V gene TRBV18; D might be TRBD1 (5 bases). The germline V gene has CDR1 KGHSH and CDR2 LQKENI. This CDR3 region has 14 residues. V shed 2 bases and J shed 6 bases, with 11 bases lying between them.

The chain couples TRBV2 to TRBJ2-3, with D maybe TRBD2 (5 bases). V was trimmed by 6 bases and J by 5 bases, leaving 18 bases between them. Germline lookup yields CDR1 SNHLY and CDR2 FYNNEI. CDR3 length: 15 residues. CDR3 bases: TGTGCCAGCAGCGAGCTAGCTATTGGGGAAGATACGCAGTATTTT. Its protein is CASSELAIGEDTQYF.

This clone is a singleton in its sample. The chain is built from TRBV10-3 and TRBJ1-4, with TRBD1 matching over 7 bases. CDR1 is ENHRY and CDR2 is SYGVKD in the germline V gene. The J segment lost 0 bases and the V segment lost 6 bases, leaving 7 bases of the junction unmatched. The CDR3 spans 16 residues. CDR3 nucleotide sequence: TGTGCCATCAGGAGCGGACAGGAGACAACTAATGAAAAACTGTTTTTT. This translates into CAIRSGQETTNEKLFF.

This clone was counted between two and nine times. The CDR3 sequence: CASSLGSGSNEQFF. The DNA for the CDR3 is TGCGCCAGCAGCTTAGGGTCGGGATCGAATGAGCAGTTCTTC. The chain recombines TRBV5-1 with TRBJ2-1; weak D call: TRBD2 (5 bases). The CDR3 length is 14 residues. CDR1 SGHRS and CDR2 YFSETQ come from the germline V gene. Trimming removed 2 bases from V and 7 bases from J, with 13 bases in between.

V and J are TRBV6-6 and TRBJ1-1; D unclear. There are 12 residues in the CDR3. Per the germline V gene, CDR1 is MNHNY and CDR2 is SVGAGI (reference sequence). Trimming left V 7 bases short and J 7 bases short, with 13 bases between. The CDR3 DNA follows: TGTGCCAGCACGGAGTTTGAGGGTGAAGCTTTCTTT. Amino acid sequence: CASTEFEGEAFF.

This clone was observed a single time. The chain joins TRBV7-6 to TRBJ2-4; 7 bases match TRBD2. The CDR3 extends over 13 amino acids. Germline V gene lookup returns CDR1 SGHVS and CDR2 FNYEAQ. The ends lost 4 bases at V and 9 bases at J; junction bases unmatched: 6. CDR3 sequence: CASSSIGGGIQYF. As DNA, the CDR3 is TGTGCCAGCAGCTCCATTGGGGGGGGCATTCAGTACTTC. The variable domain in full, completed from reference TRBV7-6 and TRBJ2-4, reads GAGVSQSPRYKVTKRGQDVALRCDPISGHVSLYWYRQALGQGPEFLTYFNYEAQQDKSGLPNDRFSAERPEGSISTLTIQRTEQRDSAMYRCASSSIGGGIQYFGAGTRLSVL.

The rearrangement links TRBV7-2 to TRBJ1-1; maybe TRBD1 (6 bases). Germline CDR1 SGHTA, CDR2 FQGNSA. The V end was cut by 5 bases, the J end by 1 base, with 11 bases between. The CDR3 consists of 14 residues. The CDR3 nucleotides read TGTGCCAGCAGCGCACAGGGTAAGAACACTGAAGCTTTCTTT. Its translation: CASSAQGKNTEAFF.

The CDR3 DNA reads TGCGCCAGCAGCGACTTACAGAACACTGAAGCTTTCTTT. Protein sequence: CASSDLQNTEAFF. V and J are TRBV5-1 and TRBJ1-1; D ambiguous. Trimming took 4 bases from V and 1 from J, leaving 8 bases between them. CDR1 is SGHRS and CDR2 is YFSETQ in the germline V gene. CDR3 length: 13 amino acids.